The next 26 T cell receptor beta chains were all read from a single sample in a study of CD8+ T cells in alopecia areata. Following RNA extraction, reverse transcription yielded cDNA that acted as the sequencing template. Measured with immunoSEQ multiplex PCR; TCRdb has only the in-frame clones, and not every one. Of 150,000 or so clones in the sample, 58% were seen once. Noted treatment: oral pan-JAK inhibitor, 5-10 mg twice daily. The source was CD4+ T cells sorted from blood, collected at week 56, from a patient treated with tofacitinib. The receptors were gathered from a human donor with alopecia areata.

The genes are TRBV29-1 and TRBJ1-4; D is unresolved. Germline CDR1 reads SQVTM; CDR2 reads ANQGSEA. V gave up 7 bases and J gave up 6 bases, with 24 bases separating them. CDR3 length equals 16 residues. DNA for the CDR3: TGCAGCGCCGCAGGTACCCCCTCGCGTCGTGATGAAAAACTGTTTTTT. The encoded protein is CSAAGTPSRRDEKLFF.

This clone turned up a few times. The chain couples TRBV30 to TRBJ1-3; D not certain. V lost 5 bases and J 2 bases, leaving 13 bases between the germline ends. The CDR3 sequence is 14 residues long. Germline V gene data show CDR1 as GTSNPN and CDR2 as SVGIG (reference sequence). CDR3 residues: CAWDGLFAGNTIYF. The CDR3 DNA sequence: TGTGCCTGGGACGGCCTTTTCGCTGGAAACACCATATATTTT.

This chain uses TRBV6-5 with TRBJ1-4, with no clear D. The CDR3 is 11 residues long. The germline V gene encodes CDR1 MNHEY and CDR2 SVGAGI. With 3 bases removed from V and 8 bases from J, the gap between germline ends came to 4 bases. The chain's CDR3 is CASSYGEKLFF. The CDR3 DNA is TGTGCCAGCAGTTATGGAGAAAAACTGTTTTTT.

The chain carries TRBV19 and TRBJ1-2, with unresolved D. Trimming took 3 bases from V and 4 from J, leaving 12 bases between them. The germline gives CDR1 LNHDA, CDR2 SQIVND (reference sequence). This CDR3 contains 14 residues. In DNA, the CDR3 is TGTGCCAGTAGTATTGGCAGGACCTCCTATGGCTACACCTTC. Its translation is CASSIGRTSYGYTF.

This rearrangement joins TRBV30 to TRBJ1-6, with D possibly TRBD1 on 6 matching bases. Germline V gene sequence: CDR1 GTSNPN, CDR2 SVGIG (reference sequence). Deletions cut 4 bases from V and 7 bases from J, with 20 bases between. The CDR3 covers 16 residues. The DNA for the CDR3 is TGTGCCTGGAACTTCGACAGGCTAGGTGGCAATTCACCCCTCCACTTT. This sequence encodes CAWNFDRLGGNSPLHF.

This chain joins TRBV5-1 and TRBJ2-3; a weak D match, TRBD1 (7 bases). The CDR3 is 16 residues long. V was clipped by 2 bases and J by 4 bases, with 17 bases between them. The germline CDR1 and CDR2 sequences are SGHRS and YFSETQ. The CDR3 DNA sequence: TGCGCCAGCAGCTTCGTCCAGGACAGGAGGGCAGATACGCAGTATTTT. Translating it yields CASSFVQDRRADTQYF.

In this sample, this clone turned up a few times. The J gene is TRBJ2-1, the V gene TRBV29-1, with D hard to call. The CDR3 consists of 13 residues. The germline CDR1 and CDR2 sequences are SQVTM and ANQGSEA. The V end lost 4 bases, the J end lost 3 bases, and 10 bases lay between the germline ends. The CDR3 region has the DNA TGCAGCGTTGGATTGACAAACTACAATGAGCAGTTCTTC. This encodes CSVGLTNYNEQFF.

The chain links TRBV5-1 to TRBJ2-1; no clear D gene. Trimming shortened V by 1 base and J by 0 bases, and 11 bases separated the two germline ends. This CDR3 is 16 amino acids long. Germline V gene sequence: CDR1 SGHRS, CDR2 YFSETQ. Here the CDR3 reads CASSLRRTSSYNEQFF. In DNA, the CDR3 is TGCGCCAGCAGCTTGAGGCGGACCAGCTCCTACAATGAGCAGTTCTTC.

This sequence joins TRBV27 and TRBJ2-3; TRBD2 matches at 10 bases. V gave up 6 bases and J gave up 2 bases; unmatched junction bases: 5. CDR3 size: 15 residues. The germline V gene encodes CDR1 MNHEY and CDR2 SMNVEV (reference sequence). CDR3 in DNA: TGTGCCAGCAGCTTTGGACTAGCGGTCACAGATACGCAGTATTTT. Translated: CASSFGLAVTDTQYF.

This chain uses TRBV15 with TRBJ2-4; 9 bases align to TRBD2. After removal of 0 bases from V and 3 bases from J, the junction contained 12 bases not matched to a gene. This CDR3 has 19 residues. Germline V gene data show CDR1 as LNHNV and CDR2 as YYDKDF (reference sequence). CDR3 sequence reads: CATSRDLAGTQWGKNIQYF. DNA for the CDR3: TGTGCCACCAGCAGAGATCTAGCGGGAACCCAATGGGGCAAAAACATTCAGTACTTC.

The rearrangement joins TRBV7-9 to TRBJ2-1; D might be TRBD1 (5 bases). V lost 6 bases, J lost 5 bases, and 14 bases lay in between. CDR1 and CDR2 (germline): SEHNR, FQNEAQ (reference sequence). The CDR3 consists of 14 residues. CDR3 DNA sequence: TGTGCCAGCAGAGTGCGGCAGGGAAACAATGAGCAGTTCTTC. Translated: CASRVRQGNNEQFF.

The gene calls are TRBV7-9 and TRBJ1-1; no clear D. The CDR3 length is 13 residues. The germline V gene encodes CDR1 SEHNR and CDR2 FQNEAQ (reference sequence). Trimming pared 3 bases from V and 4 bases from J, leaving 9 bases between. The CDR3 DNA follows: TGTGCCAGCAGCTTTCCCCTCGGCACTGAAGCTTTCTTT. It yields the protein CASSFPLGTEAFF.

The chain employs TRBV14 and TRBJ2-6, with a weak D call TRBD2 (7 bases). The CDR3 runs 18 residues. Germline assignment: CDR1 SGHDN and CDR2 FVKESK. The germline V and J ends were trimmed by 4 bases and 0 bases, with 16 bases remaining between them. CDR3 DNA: TGTGCCAGCAGCCGCATACAGGGCGGGAGCTCTGGGGCCAACGTCCTGACTTTC. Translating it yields CASSRIQGGSSGANVLTF. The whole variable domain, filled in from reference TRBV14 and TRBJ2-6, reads EAGVTQFPSHSVIEKGQTVTLRCDPISGHDNLYWYRRVMGKEIKFLLHFVKESKQDESGMPNNRFLAERTGGTYSTLKVQPAELEDSGVYFCASSRIQGGSSGANVLTFGAGSRLTVL.

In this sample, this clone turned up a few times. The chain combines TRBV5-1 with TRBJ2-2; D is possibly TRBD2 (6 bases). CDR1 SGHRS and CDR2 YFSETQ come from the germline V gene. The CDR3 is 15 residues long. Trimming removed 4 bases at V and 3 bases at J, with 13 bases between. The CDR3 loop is CASSERRGDTGELFF. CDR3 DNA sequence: TGCGCCAGCAGCGAGCGGCGGGGAGACACCGGGGAGCTGTTTTTT.

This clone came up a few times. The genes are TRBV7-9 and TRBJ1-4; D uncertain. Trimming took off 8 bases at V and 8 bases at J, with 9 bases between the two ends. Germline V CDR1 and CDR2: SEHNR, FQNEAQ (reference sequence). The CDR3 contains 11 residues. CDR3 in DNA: TGTGCCAGCGGAGAAGTGGAAAAACTGTTTTTT. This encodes CASGEVEKLFF.

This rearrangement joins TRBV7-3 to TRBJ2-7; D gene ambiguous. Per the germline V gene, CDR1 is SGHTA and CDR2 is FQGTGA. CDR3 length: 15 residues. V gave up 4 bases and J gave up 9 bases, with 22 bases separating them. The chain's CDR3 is CASSSNSAGPSVQYF. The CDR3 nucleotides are TGTGCCAGCAGCTCAAACAGCGCCGGGCCTTCGGTGCAGTACTTC.

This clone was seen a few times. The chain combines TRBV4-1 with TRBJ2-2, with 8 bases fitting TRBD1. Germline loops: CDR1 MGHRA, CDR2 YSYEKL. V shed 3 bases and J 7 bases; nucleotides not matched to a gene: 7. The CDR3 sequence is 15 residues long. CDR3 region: CASSQLDRDGGELFF. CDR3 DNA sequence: TGCGCCAGCAGCCAGCTGGACAGGGATGGCGGGGAGCTGTTTTTT.

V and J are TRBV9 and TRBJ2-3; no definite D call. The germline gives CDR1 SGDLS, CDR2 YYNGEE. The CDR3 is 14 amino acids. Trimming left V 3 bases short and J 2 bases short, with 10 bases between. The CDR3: CASSGGRVTDTQYF. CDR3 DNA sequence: TGTGCCAGCAGCGGCGGACGGGTCACAGATACGCAGTATTTT.

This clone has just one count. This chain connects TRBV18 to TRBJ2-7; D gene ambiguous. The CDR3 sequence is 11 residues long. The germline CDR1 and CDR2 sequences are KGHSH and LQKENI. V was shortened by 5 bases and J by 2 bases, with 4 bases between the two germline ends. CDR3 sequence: CASSGTYEQYF. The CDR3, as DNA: TGTGCCAGCTCAGGCACCTACGAGCAGTACTTC.

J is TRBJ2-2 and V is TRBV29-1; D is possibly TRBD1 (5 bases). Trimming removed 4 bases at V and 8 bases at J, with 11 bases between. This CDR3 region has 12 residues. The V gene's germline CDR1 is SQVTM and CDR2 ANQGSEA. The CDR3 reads CSVGQPKGELFF. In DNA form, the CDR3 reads TGCAGCGTTGGACAGCCTAAAGGGGAGCTGTTTTTT.

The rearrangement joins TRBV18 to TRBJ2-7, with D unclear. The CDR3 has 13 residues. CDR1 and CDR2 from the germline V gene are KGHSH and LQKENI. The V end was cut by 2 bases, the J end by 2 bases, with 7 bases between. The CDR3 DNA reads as TGTGCCAGCTCACCAGGAACTCCCTACGAGCAGTACTTC. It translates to CASSPGTPYEQYF.

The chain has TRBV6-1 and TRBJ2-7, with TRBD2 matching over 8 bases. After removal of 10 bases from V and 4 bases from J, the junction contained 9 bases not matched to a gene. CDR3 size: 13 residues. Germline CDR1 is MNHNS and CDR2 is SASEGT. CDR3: CATKRGISYEQYF. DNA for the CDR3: TGTGCCACCAAGCGGGGGATATCTTACGAGCAGTACTTC.

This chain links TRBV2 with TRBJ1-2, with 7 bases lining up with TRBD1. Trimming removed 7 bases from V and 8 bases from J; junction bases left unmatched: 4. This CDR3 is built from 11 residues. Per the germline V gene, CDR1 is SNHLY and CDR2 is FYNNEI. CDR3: CASTRGDGYTF. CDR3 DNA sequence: TGTGCCAGCACCAGGGGGGACGGCTACACCTTC.

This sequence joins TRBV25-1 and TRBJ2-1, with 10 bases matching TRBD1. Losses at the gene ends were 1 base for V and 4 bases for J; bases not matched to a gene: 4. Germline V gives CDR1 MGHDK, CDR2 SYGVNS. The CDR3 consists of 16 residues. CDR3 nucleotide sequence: TGTGCCAGCAGTGAATCGGTGGGACAGGGGTACAATGAGCAGTTCTTC. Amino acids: CASSESVGQGYNEQFF. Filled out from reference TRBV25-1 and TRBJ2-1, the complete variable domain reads EADIYQTPRYLVIGTGKKITLECSQTMGHDKMYWYQQDPGMELHLIHYSYGVNSTEKGDLSSESTVSRIRTEHFPLTLESARPSHTSQYLCASSESVGQGYNEQFFGPGTRLTVL.

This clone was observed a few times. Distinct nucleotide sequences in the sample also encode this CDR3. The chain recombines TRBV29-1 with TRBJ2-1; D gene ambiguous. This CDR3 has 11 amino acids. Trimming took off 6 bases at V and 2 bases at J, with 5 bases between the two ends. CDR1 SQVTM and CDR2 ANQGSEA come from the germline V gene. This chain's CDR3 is CSVEPYNEQFF. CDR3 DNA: TGCAGCGTCGAACCCTACAATGAGCAGTTCTTC.

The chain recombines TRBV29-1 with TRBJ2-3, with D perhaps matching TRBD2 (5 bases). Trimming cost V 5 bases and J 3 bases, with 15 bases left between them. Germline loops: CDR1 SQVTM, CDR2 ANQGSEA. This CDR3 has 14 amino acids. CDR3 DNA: TGCAGCGTTAAAATTCGTTCGGGGACAGATACGCAGTATTTT. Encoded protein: CSVKIRSGTDTQYF.